The rows below give T cell receptor beta chains drawn from one sample of a study of cytomegalovirus exposure and HLA in healthy donors. Libraries were prepared by immunoSEQ multiplex PCR; TCRdb keeps only in-frame clonotypes and omits some of them. Counted here are under 300,000 clones, just over 85% occurring once; the ten biggest clones make up 1%. Source material: PBMCs. The receptors were gathered from a woman aged 18-35 years in good health and CMV-seronegative. Both conserved end residues are part of each CDR3. The D gene is left open where the match is weak. Size is stated for part of the rows, as once, few or many counts, or as a class when the clone is expanded.

J gene	D gene	V gene	clone size	CDR3 DNA	CDR3 protein
TRBJ2-1	TRBD2	TRBV7-8	.	TGTGCCAGCAGCTCCCGGACCGGGACTAGCGGGAGGAATGAGCAGTTCTTC	CASSSRTGTSGRNEQFF
TRBJ2-7	TRBD2	TRBV4-1	.	TGCGCCAGCAGCCAGAAGCGGGAGCCCTACGAGCAGTACTTC	CASSQKREPYEQYF
TRBJ2-2	.	TRBV19	.	TGTGCCAGTAGTATAAGGGGGAACACCGGGGAGCTGTTTTTT	CASSIRGNTGELFF
TRBJ1-2	.	TRBV6-1	.	TGTGCCAGCAGTGAAGCCTCGGGGAACGTTGGCTACACCTTC	CASSEASGNVGYTF
TRBJ2-5	TRBD1	TRBV5-1	.	TGCGCCAGCAGCTTCCGGGACAGGGGTCGGACCCAGTACTTC	CASSFRDRGRTQYF
TRBJ2-7	TRBD1	TRBV30	.	TGTGCCTGGACCCGAGACAGGGTAGACTACGAGCAGTACTTC	CAWTRDRVDYEQYF
TRBJ2-7	TRBD1	TRBV7-9	.	TGTGCCAGCAGCGCCTCCGGGACAGGGGCGGAGCAGTACTTC	CASSASGTGAEQYF
TRBJ2-7	.	TRBV2	.	TGTGCCAGCAGTGGCGGGCGTCAATACGAGCAGTACTTC	CASSGGRQYEQYF
TRBJ2-7	TRBD1	TRBV5-1	.	TGCGCCAGCAGCAGACTCCCCCGGGACAGGGGTCGGGACGAGCAGTACTTC	CASSRLPRDRGRDEQYF
TRBJ1-1	.	TRBV9	.	TGTGCCAGCAGCGTCGGGAGTTGGCTGGCTGAAGCTTTCTTT	CASSVGSWLAEAFF
TRBJ1-4	TRBD1	TRBV27	.	TGTGCCAGCAGTCCCGTACAGGGGGGGCGGGAAAAACTGTTTTTT	CASSPVQGGREKLFF
TRBJ1-2	.	TRBV6-5	.	TGTGCCAGCAGTTTGGCCCTGGGACGGGAGGGCTACACCTTC	CASSLALGREGYTF
TRBJ2-5	TRBD2	TRBV5-1	.	TGCGCCAGCAGCTGGGTGGGTTGGCAGAAGGAGCGGGAGCAAGAGACCCAGTACTTC	CASSWVGWQKEREQETQYF
TRBJ2-1	TRBD1	TRBV19	.	TGTGCCAGTAGTCCGACAGGGTCCAATGAGCAGTTCTTC	CASSPTGSNEQFF
TRBJ2-1	TRBD2	TRBV4-1	.	TGCGCCAGCAGCCAAGAACGGGGAGGGGTCTCCTACAATGAGCAGTTCTTC	CASSQERGGVSYNEQFF
TRBJ2-6	.	TRBV27	.	TGTGCCAGCAGTTTCTGGGGGGCTGGGGCCAACGTCCTGACTTTC	CASSFWGAGANVLTF
TRBJ2-7	TRBD1	TRBV4-1	.	TGCGCCAGCAGCCCTACGGACAGGGGCTACGAGCAGTACTTC	CASSPTDRGYEQYF
TRBJ1-4	.	TRBV5-1	.	TGCGCCAGCAGCTTAAGGACAGCTAATGAAAAACTGTTTTTT	CASSLRTANEKLFF
TRBJ1-5	.	TRBV4-3	.	TGCGCCAGCAGCCAAGGAGAAGGGGTCCAGCCCCAGCATTTT	CASSQGEGVQPQHF
TRBJ2-1	TRBD2	TRBV5-4	.	TGTGCCAGCAGCGGCCGGGGGGGCGCCGGTAATGAGCAGTTCTTC	CASSGRGGAGNEQFF
TRBJ2-3	TRBD2	TRBV7-2	.	TGTGCCAGCAGCTTTCGACTAGCCGATACGCAGTATTTT	CASSFRLADTQYF
TRBJ2-5	.	TRBV27	.	TGTGCCAGCAGTTTACTAGCGCCCCGGTACCAAGAGACCCAGTACTTC	CASSLLAPRYQETQYF
TRBJ1-2	TRBD1	TRBV7-9	.	TGTGCCAGCAGCTTAGAAGGGGGCGCAAACTATGGCTACACCTTC	CASSLEGGANYGYTF
TRBJ1-2	TRBD1	TRBV5-6	once	TGTGCCAGCAGCTTGCAGGGGACAGGGGGACCCGACTTCTATGGCTACACCTTC	CASSLQGTGGPDFYGYTF
TRBJ1-1	TRBD1	TRBV2	.	TGTGCCAGTCGACAGGGGTTGAACACTGAAGCTTTCTTT	CASRQGLNTEAFF
TRBJ2-2	TRBD1	TRBV7-9	once	TGTGCCAGCAGAGCCGGGACAGTAGGCGGGGAGCTGTTTTTT	CASRAGTVGGELFF
TRBJ1-2	TRBD1	TRBV6-6	.	TGTGCCAGCAGCCGGGGACAGGGGGCAGATGGCTACACCTTC	CASSRGQGADGYTF
TRBJ1-1	.	TRBV30	once	TGTGCCTGGGGTCGTGCCTGGGACAACGACCTTGAAGCTTTCTTT	CAWGRAWDNDLEAFF
TRBJ2-1	TRBD2	TRBV7-9	.	TGTGCCAGCAGCGGGACTAAGGGGCAGTTCTTC	CASSGTKGQFF
TRBJ2-1	TRBD2	TRBV7-7	.	TGTGCCAGCAGCTTAGATAGGACCGGGGCTAGCGGACACAATGAGCAGTTCTTC	CASSLDRTGASGHNEQFF
TRBJ2-5	.	TRBV9	.	TGTGCCAGCAGTTCCGGGGGGACCCAGTACTTC	CASSSGGTQYF
TRBJ2-3	.	TRBV19	.	TGTGCCAGTAGTATAGTTTGGCGGCGCCTTGGAGATACGCAGTATTTT	CASSIVWRRLGDTQYF
TRBJ2-7	TRBD1	TRBV28	.	TGTGCCAGCGGACGATCCGGGACAGGGAGGTTC	CASGRSGTGRF
TRBJ2-7	.	TRBV4-1	.	TGCGCCAGCAGCCACCCCCGGGACGAGCAGTACTTC	CASSHPRDEQYF
TRBJ2-1	.	TRBV6-5	.	TGTGCCAGCAGCCCCTCAGCGGAGGGCTTCGATGAGCAGTTCTTC	CASSPSAEGFDEQFF
TRBJ2-1	TRBD2	TRBV13	.	TGTGCCAGCAGCACCTTAGCGGGGGGGTGGAGTGAGCAGTTCTTC	CASSTLAGGWSEQFF
TRBJ2-4	.	TRBV7-9	.	TGTGCCAGCAGCTTAAAAGGGAGAGCCAAAAACATTCAGTACTTC	CASSLKGRAKNIQYF
TRBJ1-5	.	TRBV2	few	TGTGCCAGCAGCGAGGGGGTCAATCAGCCCCAGCATTTT	CASSEGVNQPQHF
TRBJ1-2	TRBD1	TRBV18	.	TGTGCCAGCTCACAACCGACAGGGGACGGCTACACCTTC	CASSQPTGDGYTF
TRBJ1-4	.	TRBV18	.	TGTGCCAGCTCAGTTGGGGCCCAAGGGGAAAAACTGTTTTTT	CASSVGAQGEKLFF
TRBJ1-1	TRBD1	TRBV11-3	.	TGTGCCAGCAGCTTGGGCTGGGGACAGGGGGCTTTCTTT	CASSLGWGQGAFF
TRBJ1-1	.	TRBV7-2	.	TGTGCCAGCAGCTTAGGGACAGACGAAGCTTTCTTT	CASSLGTDEAFF
TRBJ1-5	.	TRBV2	.	TGTGCCAGCAGTGAAGCGGCGGAGGGTAATCAGCCCCAGCATTTT	CASSEAAEGNQPQHF
TRBJ2-1	TRBD1	TRBV7-3	.	TGTGCCAGCAGCGTTCGACAGGGGGCGAATGAGCAGTTCTTC	CASSVRQGANEQFF
TRBJ1-5	.	TRBV18	.	TGTGCCAGCTCACCACCCCCAGTAAGCAATCAGCCCCAGCATTTT	CASSPPPVSNQPQHF
TRBJ2-5	TRBD2	TRBV25-1	few	TGTGCCAGCAGTATCCAAGCGGGAGTGGCTGAGACCCAGTACTTC	CASSIQAGVAETQYF
TRBJ1-5	TRBD1	TRBV28	once	TGTGCCAGCGGACAGGGGGCTAATCAGCCCCAGCATTTT	CASGQGANQPQHF
TRBJ2-5	.	TRBV6-5	.	TGTGCCAGCAGTTACGGGGGCCGAAACCAAGAGACCCAGTACTTC	CASSYGGRNQETQYF